The 31 T cell receptor beta chains below come from one sample, sequenced in a study of T cell responses to AZD1222 COVID-19 vaccine. Measured with immunoSEQ multiplex PCR; TCRdb has only the in-frame clones, and not every one. Altogether some 40,000 clones are present, around 81% being singletons, with the ten largest covering 3% to 5%. Sequenced here: peripheral blood, sampled on day 0 of AZD1222 vaccination. Every receptor here comes from an adult in good health.

The V gene is TRBV2, the J gene TRBJ2-4; D might be TRBD1 (5 bases). V was shortened by 7 bases and J by 1 base, with 5 bases between the two germline ends. The CDR3 contains 12 residues. The germline gives CDR1 SNHLY, CDR2 FYNNEI. This CDR3 reads CASTGAKNIQYF. CDR3 bases: TGTGCCAGCACAGGGGCCAAAAACATTCAGTACTTC.

The chain carries TRBV10-1 and TRBJ1-1; no firm D call. The CDR3 sequence is 12 residues long. In germline, CDR1 is WNHNN, CDR2 SYGVQD (reference sequence). V lost 4 bases to trimming and J lost 6 bases, with 9 bases between them. The CDR3 nucleotides are TGCGCCAGCAGTGGAAGCGGTTCTGAAGCTTTCTTT. Translation: CASSGSGSEAFF.

This rearrangement joins TRBV6-5 to TRBJ1-2; 7 bases agree with TRBD1. Per the germline V gene, CDR1 is MNHEY and CDR2 is SVGAGI. The CDR3 extends over 15 amino acids. V trimming: 7 bases; J trimming: 6 bases; junction bases outside the gene matches: 14. Written as DNA, the CDR3 is TGTGCCAGCACCAACAGGGCAGGGGGAATGAATGGCTACACCTTC. It specifies CASTNRAGGMNGYTF.

This chain links TRBV28 with TRBJ1-1; 8 nucleotides match TRBD1. The CDR3 extends over 15 amino acids. The V and J ends lost 5 bases and 4 bases, in that order; junction bases with no gene match: 9. Germline V lookup: CDR1 MDHEN, CDR2 SYDVKM. CDR3: CASSPAGGAGTEAFF. The CDR3 DNA is TGTGCCAGCAGTCCTGCAGGGGGCGCTGGCACTGAAGCTTTCTTT.

This clone was seen more than once but under ten times. This sequence joins TRBV11-3 and TRBJ2-1, with D possibly TRBD1 on 6 matching bases. V was clipped by 1 base and J by 5 bases, with 12 bases between them. The length of the CDR3 is 15 residues. Germline values: CDR1 SGHNT, CDR2 YENEEA. CDR3 in amino acids: CASSLGTEENNEQFF. Written as DNA, the CDR3 is TGTGCCAGCAGCTTAGGGACAGAAGAAAACAATGAGCAGTTCTTC. Full variable domain (outside the CDR3, taken from reference TRBV11-3 and TRBJ2-1): EAGVVQSPRYKIIEKKQPVAFWCNPISGHNTLYWYLQNLGQGPELLIRYENEEAVDDSQLPKDRFSAERLKGVDSTLKIQPAELGDSAVYLCASSLGTEENNEQFFGPGTRLTVL.

This chain links TRBV11-3 with TRBJ2-1, with a possible D match to TRBD2 (5 bases). The length of the CDR3 is 15 residues. Trimming pared 3 bases from V and 0 bases from J, leaving 9 bases between. Germline-derived CDR1 and CDR2 are SGHNT and YENEEA. The CDR3 protein is CASSFGLASYNEQFF. CDR3 DNA: TGTGCCAGCAGCTTTGGGCTAGCCTCCTACAATGAGCAGTTCTTC.

V gene TRBV5-4 combines with J gene TRBJ1-2; TRBD1 agrees at 9 bases. The V gene end was trimmed by 4 bases and the J gene end by 4 bases; junction bases not matched to a gene: 8. Per the germline V gene, CDR1 is SGHNT and CDR2 is YYREEE (reference sequence). The CDR3 spans 15 residues. CDR3 region: CASSPDRDRAYGYTF. CDR3 nucleotide sequence: TGTGCCAGCAGCCCGGACCGGGACAGGGCCTATGGCTACACCTTC. The whole variable domain, filled in from reference TRBV5-4 and TRBJ1-2, reads ETGVTQSPTHLIKTRGQQVTLRCSSQSGHNTVSWYQQALGQGPQFIFQYYREEENGRGNFPPRFSGLQFPNYSSELNVNALELDDSALYLCASSPDRDRAYGYTFGSGTRLTVV.

The V call is TRBV7-2, the J call TRBJ2-7; perhaps TRBD2 as D (5 bases). The CDR3 runs 14 residues. The V gene lost 5 bases and the J gene lost 2 bases, with 13 bases spanning the gap. From germline, CDR1 is SGHTA and CDR2 FQGNSA. This chain's CDR3 is CASSQRIHPYEQYF. Written as DNA, the CDR3 is TGTGCCAGCAGCCAGCGGATCCATCCCTACGAGCAGTACTTC.

This clone was counted a few times. V gene TRBV28 combines with J gene TRBJ1-2, with D tentatively TRBD1 (5 bases). This CDR3 comprises 19 residues. Germline values: CDR1 MDHEN, CDR2 SYDVKM. V was clipped by 2 bases and J by 5 bases, with 27 bases between them. CDR3 sequence: CASSLMELAGLHSFYGYTF. The DNA of the CDR3 is TGTGCCAGCAGTTTAATGGAGCTCGCGGGGCTGCATAGCTTTTATGGCTACACCTTC.

The V and J genes are TRBV28 and TRBJ1-2, with TRBD1 as a possible D gene (6 bases). The V end was cut by 5 bases, the J end by 8 bases, with 15 bases between. This CDR3 spans 13 amino acids. The germline V gene has CDR1 MDHEN and CDR2 SYDVKM. CDR3 residues: CASSLQQGGGYTF. The CDR3 DNA is TGTGCCAGCAGTCTTCAACAGGGAGGCGGCTACACCTTC.

V and J are TRBV6-6 and TRBJ2-2, with unresolved D. The V and J ends lost 4 bases and 5 bases respectively, with 8 bases between them. The CDR3 has 13 residues. Germline CDR1 is MNHNY and CDR2 is SVGAGI (reference sequence). The DNA of the CDR3 is TGTGCCAGCAGTTCGACAAGGACCGGGGAGCTGTTTTTT. It translates to CASSSTRTGELFF.

In this sample, this clone turned up a few times. This chain joins TRBV28 and TRBJ2-7, with D perhaps matching TRBD1 or TRBD2 (9 bases each). Trimming left V 4 bases short and J 4 bases short, with 29 bases between. Germline V gene lookup returns CDR1 MDHEN and CDR2 SYDVKM. The CDR3 covers 19 residues. As DNA, the CDR3 is TGTGCCAGCAGTTCCGGGACAGGGAGTTTCACTAGCGGGTTATACGAGCAGTACTTC. It specifies CASSSGTGSFTSGLYEQYF.

This chain links TRBV6-5 with TRBJ2-5; 7 nucleotides match TRBD1. The CDR3 totals 14 residues. Germline loops: CDR1 MNHEY, CDR2 SVGAGI. Trimming removed 6 bases from V and 2 bases from J; junction bases left unmatched: 6. The CDR3 reads CASRSADRQETQYF. As DNA, the CDR3 is TGTGCCAGCAGGTCCGCGGACAGGCAAGAGACCCAGTACTTC.

The rearrangement uses TRBV10-3 and TRBJ1-2; D is unresolved. The CDR3 is 12 amino acids. Trimming removed 2 bases from V and 2 bases from J, with 3 bases in between. Germline-derived CDR1 and CDR2 are ENHRY and SYGVKD. The CDR3 sequence: CAISEGNYGYTF. The CDR3, as DNA: TGTGCCATCAGTGAGGGGAACTATGGCTACACCTTC.

In this sample, this clone turned up a few times. The rearrangement joins TRBV7-9 to TRBJ1-2; no clear D. V gave up 4 bases and J gave up 3 bases, with 6 bases separating them. The CDR3 length is 12 residues. The germline V gene encodes CDR1 SEHNR and CDR2 FQNEAQ (reference sequence). CDR3 loop: CASSYLDYGYTF. The CDR3 DNA is TGTGCCAGCAGCTATCTAGACTATGGCTACACCTTC.

V usage is TRBV6-5 and J usage is TRBJ2-7; D remains unclear. V was pared by 5 bases and J by 3 bases, with 11 bases between. The CDR3 contains 13 residues. Per the germline V gene, CDR1 is MNHEY and CDR2 is SVGAGI. CDR3 sequence: CASSPSRGYEQYF. The CDR3 bases are TGTGCCAGCAGTCCGTCCCGCGGCTACGAGCAGTACTTC.

The chain employs TRBV7-2 and TRBJ1-4; D gene ambiguous. The V end lost 5 bases, the J end lost 8 bases, and 9 bases lay between the germline ends. Germline V gene data show CDR1 as SGHTA and CDR2 as FQGNSA. CDR3 length: 12 amino acids. CDR3 bases: TGTGCCAGCAGCGTGGAGAGAGAAAAACTGTTTTTT. It specifies CASSVEREKLFF. Full variable domain (remainder filled in from reference TRBV7-2 and TRBJ1-4): GAGVSQSPSNKVTEKGKDVELRCDPISGHTALYWYRQSLGQGLEFLIYFQGNSAPDKSGLPSDRFSAERTGGSVSTLTIQRTQQEDSAVYLCASSVEREKLFFGSGTQLSVL.

The V and J genes are TRBV28 and TRBJ1-2, with D possibly TRBD1 on 5 matching bases. V lost 10 bases to trimming and J lost 4 bases, with 16 bases between them. Germline V gene data show CDR1 as MDHEN and CDR2 as SYDVKM. The CDR3 is made up of 13 amino acids. The CDR3 sequence is CAIPGQGAYGYTF. The CDR3 DNA follows: TGTGCCATCCCTGGCCAGGGTGCCTATGGCTACACCTTC.

This clone was counted once. This chain joins TRBV3-1 (or the pseudogene TRBV3-2) and TRBJ1-1, with D perhaps TRBD1 (5 bases). V was cut by 4 bases and J by 5 bases, with 11 bases left in between. Germline loops: CDR1 LGHDT, CDR2 YNNKEL (reference sequence). The CDR3 consists of 13 residues. The CDR3 DNA reads as TGTGCCAGCAGCCTTCCCCGACAGACTGAAGCTTTCTTT. Amino acids: CASSLPRQTEAFF.

The chain joins TRBV6-5 to TRBJ2-7; D is unresolved. The CDR3 contains 13 residues. The germline V gene has CDR1 MNHEY and CDR2 SVGAGI. V was trimmed by 4 bases and J by 1 base, leaving 8 bases between them. CDR3 DNA: TGTGCCAGCAGTTTTGCATTTTCCTACGAGCAGTACTTC. As protein: CASSFAFSYEQYF.

This clone was recorded a few times. The chain combines TRBV6-1 with TRBJ1-2; the D gene is possibly TRBD1 (5 bases). There are 15 residues in the CDR3. V lost 1 base, J lost 4 bases, and 13 bases lay in between. Germline-derived CDR1 and CDR2 are MNHNS and SASEGT. In DNA form, the CDR3 reads TGTGCCAGCAGTGAAGATGGGGCCCTTAGCTATGGCTACACCTTC. It translates to CASSEDGALSYGYTF.

This clone came up once. This chain links TRBV6-5 with TRBJ2-7; D not resolved. V shed 7 bases and J shed 3 bases, with 4 bases lying between them. Germline loops: CDR1 MNHEY, CDR2 SVGAGI. The CDR3 extends over 10 amino acids. In nucleotides, the CDR3 is TGTGCCAGCACGTACTACGAGCAGTACTTC. Amino acids: CASTYYEQYF.

The chain links TRBV5-1 to TRBJ2-3; TRBD1 aligns across 8 bases. The length of the CDR3 is 14 residues. V shed 10 bases and J 1 base; nucleotides not matched to a gene: 8. Germline CDR1 and CDR2: SGHRS and YFSETQ. The CDR3, as DNA: TGCGCCTCTAGGTCGGGACAGGGCACAGATACGCAGTATTTT. It encodes CASRSGQGTDTQYF. The complete variable domain, with remaining parts taken from reference TRBV5-1 and TRBJ2-3, reads KAGVTQTPRYLIKTRGQQVTLSCSPISGHRSVSWYQQTPGQGLQFLFEYFSETQRNKGNFPGRFSGRQFSNSRSEMNVSTLELGDSALYLCASRSGQGTDTQYFGPGTRLTVL.

This clone was seen a few times. The chain carries TRBV27 and TRBJ1-1; the D gene is possibly TRBD1 (5 bases). The CDR3 contains 16 residues. Germline V gene lookup returns CDR1 MNHEY and CDR2 SMNVEV (reference sequence). V gave up 5 bases and J gave up 0 bases, with 16 bases separating them. CDR3 protein: CASSPAGQGMNTEAFF. CDR3 nucleotide sequence: TGTGCCAGCAGTCCCGCCGGGCAGGGTATGAACACTGAAGCTTTCTTT.

V gene TRBV11-2 combines with J gene TRBJ2-7, with unresolved D. This CDR3 is 13 amino acids long. Trimming removed 3 bases at V and 4 bases at J, with 10 bases between. Germline V gene data show CDR1 as SGHAT and CDR2 as FQNNGV. The CDR3 nucleotides are TGTGCCAGCAGCTTCTCGCCTCGATACGAGCAGTACTTC. Protein sequence: CASSFSPRYEQYF.

V gene TRBV19 combines with J gene TRBJ1-2; unclear D gene. Germline-derived CDR1 and CDR2 are LNHDA and SQIVND (reference sequence). The V end lost 6 bases, the J end lost 3 bases, and 8 bases lay between the germline ends. This CDR3 comprises 12 residues. The CDR3 loop is CASRKDYYGYTF. The CDR3 DNA is TGTGCCAGTAGAAAAGATTACTATGGCTACACCTTC.

This chain joins TRBV2 and TRBJ1-5, with a weak D call TRBD1 (6 bases). The CDR3 consists of 13 residues. Looked up from germline, CDR1 is SNHLY and CDR2 is FYNNEI. Trimming removed 6 bases from V and 3 bases from J, with 9 bases in between. CDR3 in DNA: TGTGCCAGCAGCGGGGGGCTCAATCAGCCCCAGCATTTT. Residues: CASSGGLNQPQHF.

This clone was observed once. J is TRBJ1-4 and V is TRBV12-3 or TRBV12-4; D remains unclear. Trimming cost V 1 base and J 7 bases, with 7 bases left between them. The CDR3 totals 13 residues. The CDR3: CASSLGPIEKLFF. CDR3 DNA sequence: TGTGCCAGCAGTTTAGGCCCCATTGAAAAACTGTTTTTT.

The chain has TRBV28 and TRBJ2-3; the D gene could be TRBD1 or TRBD2 (7 bases each). There are 14 residues in the CDR3. CDR1 is MDHEN and CDR2 is SYDVKM in the germline V gene. V gave up 11 bases and J gave up 1 base, with 16 bases separating them. CDR3 sequence (DNA): TGTGCCTCCAGGGGGGGCCCCGGCACAGATACGCAGTATTTT. Translated: CASRGGPGTDTQYF.

The chain employs TRBV5-5 and TRBJ2-3; D unresolved. The germline gives CDR1 SGHKS, CDR2 YYEKEE (reference sequence). V gave up 2 bases and J gave up 1 base, with 5 bases separating them. The CDR3 length is 13 residues. The CDR3 reads CASSLRGTDTQYF. The DNA of the CDR3 is TGTGCCAGCAGCTTACGCGGCACAGATACGCAGTATTTT.

This chain connects TRBV6-5 to TRBJ2-7; unclear D gene. Germline V CDR1 and CDR2: MNHEY, SVGAGI. The CDR3 covers 11 residues. Trimming took 6 bases from V and 12 from J, leaving 15 bases between them. CDR3 sequence (DNA): TGTGCCAGCAGGGACGGAAGGGTTTGGTACTTC. Its translation: CASRDGRVWYF.